The 12 T cell receptor beta chains given below trace back to one sample, sequenced in a study of blood T cell repertoires in COVID-19. Some clones are missing from TCRdb's copy, which holds only in-frame ones; the method was immunoSEQ multiplex PCR. The sample holds hundreds of thousands of clones, 70% to 85% seen once. Sequencing used peripheral blood. Receptor source: a woman older than 75 with acute or convalescent COVID-19.

The rearrangement uses TRBV28 and TRBJ1-1, with D unresolved. Trimming shortened V by 1 base and J by 2 bases, and 11 bases separated the two germline ends. Per the germline V gene, CDR1 is MDHEN and CDR2 is SYDVKM. The CDR3 has 15 amino acids. The CDR3 nucleotides are TGTGCCAGCAGTTTATTCGAGGGTATCAACACTGAAGCTTTCTTT. This codes for CASSLFEGINTEAFF.

J is TRBJ2-2 and V is TRBV7-8, with TRBD1 as a possible D gene (5 bases). V was shortened by 2 bases and J by 0 bases, with 10 bases between the two germline ends. CDR3 length equals 16 residues. Germline values: CDR1 SGHVS, CDR2 FQNEAQ. The CDR3 region is CASSLKGPTNTGELFF. In DNA, the CDR3 is TGTGCCAGCAGCTTAAAGGGGCCTACGAACACCGGGGAGCTGTTTTTT.

V gene TRBV6-5 combines with J gene TRBJ1-6, with 7 bases identical to TRBD1. This CDR3 comprises 13 residues. Germline V gene sequence: CDR1 MNHEY, CDR2 SVGAGI. With 9 bases clipped from V and 6 bases from J, the junction kept 5 bases outside the gene matches. The CDR3 sequence: CASTQGGNSPLHF. The CDR3 DNA reads as TGTGCCAGTACCCAGGGGGGTAATTCACCCCTCCACTTT.

The chain combines TRBV6-5 with TRBJ2-7; TRBD1 aligns across 8 bases. This CDR3 contains 14 residues. Germline V CDR1 and CDR2: MNHEY, SVGAGI. With V trimmed by 7 bases and J by 13 bases, 18 bases remained unmatched. The CDR3 DNA reads TGTGCCAGCACCGAGGTCGGGACAGGAGACGAGCGATACTTC. Its protein product is CASTEVGTGDERYF.

This chain joins TRBV7-9 and TRBJ2-3; 7 bases line up with TRBD1. V gave up 5 bases and J gave up 0 bases; unmatched junction bases: 14. Germline V lookup: CDR1 SEHNR, CDR2 FQNEAQ (reference sequence). This CDR3 is built from 18 residues. In nucleotides, the CDR3 is TGTGCCAGCAGCCTTACGAGGGGGACAGCTTCTAGCACAGATACGCAGTATTTT. Its translation is CASSLTRGTASSTDTQYF.

The V call is TRBV4-1, the J call TRBJ1-4, with 8 bases aligning to TRBD1. J was trimmed by 3 bases and V by 1 base; bases with no gene match: 10. Per the germline V gene, CDR1 is MGHRA and CDR2 is YSYEKL. This CDR3 is 18 amino acids long. This CDR3 is CASSQGLMEGQANEKLFF. CDR3 bases: TGCGCCAGCAGCCAAGGATTAATGGAGGGACAGGCTAATGAAAAACTGTTTTTT.

This clone has more than one count but fewer than ten. The J gene is TRBJ1-2, the V gene TRBV7-9, with unresolved D. CDR3 size: 12 residues. With 2 bases removed from V and 8 bases from J, the gap between germline ends came to 9 bases. Germline lookup yields CDR1 SEHNR and CDR2 FQNEAQ (reference sequence). CDR3 loop: CASSLLVSGYTF. The CDR3 region has the DNA TGTGCCAGCAGCTTACTTGTGAGCGGCTACACCTTC.

The DNA of the CDR3 is TGCGCCAGCCCCCAGGGCGGGGGGCAAAAATCCGGGGAGCTGTTTTTT. It translates to CASPQGGGQKSGELFF. The chain employs TRBV5-1 and TRBJ2-2, with 8 bases lining up with TRBD2. CDR1 and CDR2 from the germline V gene are SGHRS and YFSETQ. V trimming: 7 bases; J trimming: 6 bases; junction bases outside the gene matches: 14. This CDR3 has 16 amino acids.

The chain uses TRBV10-2 and TRBJ1-1; D ambiguous. This CDR3 contains 12 residues. Germline lookup yields CDR1 WSHSY and CDR2 SAAADI. Trimming cost V 6 bases and J 1 base, with 6 bases left between them. Here the CDR3 reads CASRSGNTEAFF. Here the CDR3 DNA reads TGCGCCAGCAGGTCAGGGAACACTGAAGCTTTCTTT.

The J gene is TRBJ1-2, the V gene TRBV7-8, with 10 bases matching TRBD1. V lost 2 bases to trimming and J lost 7 bases; unmatched junction nucleotides: 7. Germline loops: CDR1 SGHVS, CDR2 FQNEAQ. The CDR3 is 15 amino acids. As DNA, the CDR3 is TGTGCCAGCAGCTTACGACAGGGGGCTCTCGGTGGCTACACCTTC. It codes for CASSLRQGALGGYTF.

A remark on this clone: One end of the junction is discordant with germline, which a read error may explain. Here the CDR3 reads CSVGNLGQGDF. The CDR3 DNA sequence: TGCAGCGTTGGAAATTTGGGGCAGGGCGACTTT. This chain joins TRBV29-1 and TRBJ1-4, with D possibly TRBD1 on 5 matching bases. The CDR3 extends over 11 amino acids. CDR1 is SQVTM, CDR2 ANQGSEA, per germline.

J is TRBJ2-2 and V is TRBV4-1; TRBD2 aligns across 8 bases. V dropped 3 bases and J dropped 4; count of bases not matched to a gene: 7. Germline loops: CDR1 MGHRA, CDR2 YSYEKL. The CDR3 consists of 16 residues. The CDR3 loop is CASSQLPGGGTGELFF. DNA for the CDR3: TGCGCCAGCAGCCAGCTACCCGGGGGGGGCACCGGGGAGCTGTTTTTT.